Described below is a single T cell receptor (beta chain) sequence and its context. This clone has just one count. The specificity of this receptor is unknown. The input lacks base qualities; no much larger clone sits a single base away. The immunoSEQ Assay, a bias-controlled multiplex PCR, was used to amplify TCRbeta CDR3 regions from genomic DNA. The authors' pipeline ran thus. Within the assay, amplification of reference gene primers was used to estimate how many nucleated cells each sample contained. To quantify the absolute abundance of each unique TCRbeta CDR3 rearrangement, sequence reads were collapsed and filtered. For each sample, productive Simpson clonality was calculated as the square root of Simpson's diversity index over productive rearrangements. TCRdb took over this immuneACCESS table, retaining in-frame rearrangements with V and J assigned. Such tables are incomplete; in checked studies, under half of the missing clones stem from an unresolved V gene, and the remainder is unexplained. V and J calls and clone size follow that table, whereas D and trimming were derived from the DNA. The sample contains approximately 280,000 clones, around nine tenths of them found a single time. The ten largest clones add up to roughly 2.2% of the sample.

The record originates from a study of blood T cell repertoires in COVID-19 (dated by TCRdb to 2018 to 2020). At the level of the whole study: Samples from collaborators originated in the United States, Italy and Spain and spanned both the acute and convalescent phases of COVID-19. The material from the prospective study consisted of cDNA or gDNA derived from T cells, B-cell-depleted T cells, or PBMCs. Subjects who had been exposed to COVID-19, were actively infected with it, or had recovered from it provided the deeply sampled blood TCRbeta repertoires that made up the dataset. A freely available public database, intended as a resource for researchers studying the immune response to SARS-CoV-2, is where the repertoires were released. Samples came from the ongoing ImmuneRACE study (first 160 participants) plus 1,254 subjects from 6 global collaborators. A de-identified subject ID, COVID-19 status, age in years and sex were almost always included in the sample metadata. Where available, HLA class I and class II types were obtained from metadata supplied by the sample provider rather than from assay-based typing.

The collaborating institutions used their own protocols to collect whole blood in K2EDTA tubes. For TCRbeta analysis, collaborators shipped samples in one of three forms: frozen whole blood, isolated PBMCs, or DNA extracted from either of those sample types. What the authors observed across the whole study: How much clinical and demographic metadata was included differed by source and by participant, and the metadata was provided uncurated.

Sequenced input: peripheral blood. This receptor was identified in a man over 45 with acute or convalescent COVID-19.

Here the CDR3 is given as CASSQSPGYGYTF. The DNA sequence follows: TGTGCCAGCAGCCAATCTCCCGGTTATGGCTACACCTTC. The rearranged segments are TRBV3-1 (or the pseudogene TRBV3-2) and TRBJ1-2, with no confident D gene call. V lost 2 bases and J lost 5 bases; the stretch between them is 9 bases long. The germline V gene (reference sequence) gives CDR1 as LGHDT and CDR2 as YNNKEL. The CDR3 sequence holds 13 residues, the cysteine and phenylalanine included. Kept here is only the CDR3 DNA, which spans 39 bases and is read in frame from base 1.